Listed here are 27 T cell receptor beta chains from one sample, sequenced in a study of response to subunit inactivated influenza vaccine. Using its own MiXCR run on the RT-PCR reads, TCRdb lists one record per CDR3 protein. This table has 150,000 to 200,000 distinct CDR3 sequences, about a tenth appearing once. The specimen comprised non-naive T cells sorted from PBMCs, sampled roughly 45 days after vaccination. The receptor source for this set is a man aged 50-59 years who received an inactivated influenza vaccine.

The chain couples TRBV4-3 to TRBJ2-5; D remains unclear. Trimming shortened V by 0 bases and J by 3 bases, and 11 bases separated the two germline ends. CDR3 length equals 15 residues. Germline assignment: CDR1 LGHNA and CDR2 YSLEER. The CDR3 DNA is TGCGCCAGCAGCCAAGATGTGTCCCGGGAAGAGACCCAGTACTTC. Translation gives CASSQDVSREETQYF.

Comment on this clonotype: A read error may be the cause here, since a much bigger clone is one base away. J is TRBJ2-2 and V is TRBV3-1; TRBD1 agrees at 7 bases. V shed 8 bases and J 5 bases; nucleotides not matched to a gene: 11. Germline CDR1 reads LGHDT; CDR2 reads YNNKEL (reference sequence). The length of the CDR3 is 15 residues. CDR3 DNA sequence: TGTGCCAGCTGCCCATGGCAGGGGGTAACCGGGGAGCTGTTTTTT. Its translation: CASCPWQGVTGELFF.

The chain links TRBV6-2 or TRBV6-3 to TRBJ2-3; 9 positions match TRBD2. The CDR3 totals 14 residues. The V gene's germline CDR1 is MNHEY and CDR2 SVGEGT. The junction had 10 bases not matched to a gene; V was cut back by 6 bases and J by 9 bases. The CDR3 reads CASRLAGRWGTQYF. The CDR3 DNA reads as TGTGCCAGCAGACTAGCGGGCCGCTGGGGCACGCAGTATTTT.

The chain employs TRBV10-3 and TRBJ2-7; 7 bases fit TRBD1. Germline V gene lookup returns CDR1 ENHRY and CDR2 SYGVKD. CDR3 length: 16 residues. V was pared by 4 bases and J by 2 bases, with 11 bases of the junction left unmatched. The CDR3 protein is CAISGHRDSNTYEQYF. CDR3 in DNA: TGTGCCATCAGTGGCCACCGGGACAGTAATACCTACGAGCAGTACTTC.

The V call is TRBV2, the J call TRBJ2-5; no definite D call. Between the trimmed V and J ends, which lost 3 bases and 2 bases, there was a span of 10 bases. This CDR3 is 14 amino acids long. Looked up from germline, CDR1 is SNHLY and CDR2 is FYNNEI. The CDR3 region is CASSDGPRQETQYF. CDR3 sequence (DNA): TGTGCCAGCAGTGACGGGCCGCGGCAAGAGACCCAGTACTTC.

This clonotype has more than one count but fewer than ten. This chain connects TRBV4-1 to TRBJ2-2, with TRBD1 identical over 7 bases. CDR1 MGHRA and CDR2 YSYEKL come from the germline V gene. Germline trimming cut 4 bases from V and 4 bases from J; bases unmatched to any gene: 6. This CDR3 is built from 15 residues. The CDR3 nucleotides are TGCGCCAGCAGCCCCCGGGACAGCAGCACCGGGGAGCTGTTTTTT. Its translation is CASSPRDSSTGELFF.

The chain uses TRBV20-1 and TRBJ2-5; D unresolved. The V and J ends lost 3 bases and 4 bases respectively, with 15 bases between them. In germline, CDR1 is DFQATT, CDR2 SNEGSKA (reference sequence). This CDR3 region has 14 residues. CDR3: CSARTRQRVETQYF. The DNA of the CDR3 is TGCAGTGCTAGGACGCGGCAGCGAGTAGAGACCCAGTACTTC.

Many counts were recorded for this clonotype. This chain uses TRBV5-1 with TRBJ2-7; D is unclear. The CDR3 has 14 residues. CDR1 is SGHRS, CDR2 YFSETQ, per germline. Trimming shortened V by 4 bases and J by 2 bases, and 13 bases separated the two germline ends. CDR3: CASSAYGSTYEQYF. In DNA form, the CDR3 reads TGCGCCAGCAGCGCGTATGGATCTACCTACGAGCAGTACTTC.

J is TRBJ1-1 and V is TRBV20-1; TRBD1 is a possible D gene (5 bases). Germline V gives CDR1 DFQATT, CDR2 SNEGSKA (reference sequence). Trimming pared 6 bases from V and 0 bases from J, leaving 17 bases between. The CDR3 has 15 residues. CDR3 bases: TGCAGTGCCCAAAAAATCGGGGGTGTGAACACTGAAGCTTTCTTT. The encoded protein is CSAQKIGGVNTEAFF.

The table lists this clonotype with many counts. The chain combines TRBV10-3 with TRBJ2-3; D may be TRBD2 (5 bases). Germline V CDR1 and CDR2: ENHRY, SYGVKD. CDR3 length: 13 amino acids. The V gene lost 7 bases and the J gene lost 3 bases, with 11 bases spanning the gap. The CDR3, as DNA: TGTGCCATCATGAGAGGGTTGACAGATACGCAGTATTTT. It specifies CAIMRGLTDTQYF.

This clonotype was recorded a few times. V is TRBV28 and J is TRBJ1-1; D gene ambiguous. V gave up 5 bases and J gave up 1 base, with 11 bases separating them. Germline values: CDR1 MDHEN, CDR2 SYDVKM. The CDR3 is 14 residues long. CDR3 sequence reads: CASSPSVSNTEAFF. The CDR3 DNA reads TGTGCCAGCAGTCCGTCCGTTTCGAACACTGAAGCTTTCTTT.

With regard to this clonotype: Germline is not matched at one junction end, which may reflect a read error. The chain links TRBV7-2 to TRBJ1-5; 9 positions agree with TRBD1. Germline V gives CDR1 SGHTA, CDR2 FQGNSA. The CDR3 covers 15 residues. The CDR3 is CASSRVTGGNQPQHF. The CDR3 DNA reads TGTGCCAGCAGCCGTGTTACAGGGGGCAACCAGCCCCAGCATTTT.

V and J are TRBV6-1 and TRBJ1-3; 7 bases match TRBD1. Looked up from germline, CDR1 is MNHNS and CDR2 is SASEGT. Germline trimming cut 5 bases from V and 2 bases from J; bases unmatched to any gene: 3. This CDR3 is 14 amino acids long. The CDR3 region is CASSRQGPGNTIYF. The CDR3 DNA reads TGTGCCAGCAGTCGACAGGGCCCTGGAAACACCATATATTTT.

Only a few counts were recorded for this clonotype. The chain recombines TRBV7-9 with TRBJ2-1; D not certain. This CDR3 contains 14 residues. Trimming pared 3 bases from V and 3 bases from J, leaving 9 bases between. CDR1 is SEHNR and CDR2 is FQNEAQ in the germline V gene (reference sequence). The CDR3 nucleotides are TGTGCCAGCAGCTTGATTCTTAGCTACAATGAGCAGTTCTTC. This codes for CASSLILSYNEQFF.

V and J are TRBV20-1 and TRBJ2-4, with D perhaps being TRBD1 or TRBD2 (6 bases each). This CDR3 region has 14 residues. V gave up 1 base and J gave up 2 bases, with 9 bases separating them. Germline V gene lookup returns CDR1 DFQATT and CDR2 SNEGSKA (reference sequence). In DNA, the CDR3 is TGCAGTGCTAGAGGAGGGGGGACCAAAAACATTCAGTACTTC. Translation gives CSARGGGTKNIQYF.

The chain has TRBV11-2 and TRBJ2-7; D is uncertain. The CDR3 length is 16 residues. The germline V gene encodes CDR1 SGHAT and CDR2 FQNNGV. V was pared by 5 bases and J by 3 bases, with 20 bases between. DNA for the CDR3: TGTGCCAGCAGCCCCACCCCAGGATTCATTAACTACGAGCAGTACTTC. Translated: CASSPTPGFINYEQYF.

Only a few counts were recorded for this clonotype. V and J are TRBV3-1 and TRBJ2-2, with a possible D match to TRBD2 (6 bases). Germline values: CDR1 LGHDT, CDR2 YNNKEL (reference sequence). This CDR3 comprises 16 residues. The V end was cut by 4 bases, the J end by 2 bases, with 14 bases between. The CDR3 region has the DNA TGTGCCAGCAGCCTCCGGAGTGGGACTAACACCGGGGAGCTGTTTTTT. Encoded protein: CASSLRSGTNTGELFF.

The CDR3 spells CASSQQFRGGTDTQYF. As DNA, the CDR3 is TGTGCCAGCAGCCAACAATTCAGGGGGGGGACAGATACGCAGTATTTT. This rearrangement joins TRBV4-2 to TRBJ2-3, with D perhaps TRBD1 or TRBD2 (7 bases each). The CDR3 contains 16 residues. Per the germline V gene, CDR1 is LGHNA and CDR2 is YNFKEQ. Trimming shortened V by 2 bases and J by 3 bases, and 15 bases separated the two germline ends.

This clonotype was seen many times. The chain has TRBV10-3 and TRBJ2-7; no definite D call. The germline V and J ends were trimmed by 0 bases and 6 bases, with 18 bases remaining between them. The CDR3 runs to 16 residues. Germline V CDR1 and CDR2: ENHRY, SYGVKD. The CDR3 nucleotides read TGTGCCATCAGTGAGTCCTTGGGCGTTGGGGTCTCCGAGCAGTACTTC. Protein product: CAISESLGVGVSEQYF.

This clonotype was observed a handful of times. The chain links TRBV28 to TRBJ2-7; 13 nucleotides match TRBD2. Trimming removed 6 bases from V and 5 bases from J; junction bases left unmatched: 4. Germline-derived CDR1 and CDR2 are MDHEN and SYDVKM. There are 14 residues in the CDR3. Written as DNA, the CDR3 is TGTGCCAGCAGAGTTGGACTAGCGGGAGACGAGCAGTACTTC. Residues: CASRVGLAGDEQYF.

J is TRBJ2-7 and V is TRBV7-2; no reliable D call. The V gene lost 2 bases and the J gene lost 5 bases, with 7 bases spanning the gap. The CDR3 consists of 12 residues. CDR1 is SGHTA, CDR2 FQGNSA, per germline. CDR3 coding DNA: TGTGCCAGCAGCTTATGGGCAGACGAGCAGTACTTC. This sequence encodes CASSLWADEQYF.

In this sample, this clonotype turned up a few times. The genes are TRBV20-1 and TRBJ2-5, with 7 nucleotides matching TRBD1. V shed 3 bases, J shed 5 bases, and the junction held 3 bases outside the gene matches. The CDR3 spans 12 residues. CDR1 is DFQATT, CDR2 SNEGSKA, per germline (reference sequence). CDR3 sequence (DNA): TGCAGTGCTAGGACAGGGCGGGAGACCCAGTACTTC. This encodes CSARTGRETQYF.

J is TRBJ2-7 and V is TRBV9; 7 nucleotides match TRBD1. V lost 3 bases to trimming and J lost 2 bases; unmatched junction nucleotides: 5. CDR1 is SGDLS and CDR2 is YYNGEE in the germline V gene. The length of the CDR3 is 14 residues. CDR3 sequence (DNA): TGTGCCAGCAGCGAACGACAGGGAGCCTACGAGCAGTACTTC. It specifies CASSERQGAYEQYF.

The gene calls are TRBV19 and TRBJ1-4; 7 positions agree with TRBD1. The germline V gene has CDR1 LNHDA and CDR2 SQIVND (reference sequence). V trimming: 8 bases; J trimming: 3 bases; junction bases outside the gene matches: 3. This CDR3 has 13 residues. The CDR3 protein is CASLQGPNEKLFF. CDR3 DNA: TGTGCCAGTCTACAGGGGCCTAATGAAAAACTGTTTTTT.

The V call is TRBV6-5, the J call TRBJ2-5; D gene uncertain. The germline V gene has CDR1 MNHEY and CDR2 SVGAGI. The length of the CDR3 is 16 residues. V was pared by 0 bases and J by 2 bases, with 13 bases between. The CDR3, as DNA: TGTGCCAGCAGTTACTCGAGCCGGCTAGAACAAGAGACCCAGTACTTC. This gives the protein CASSYSSRLEQETQYF.

This clonotype came up many times. Mismatch with germline at one junction end may stem from a read error. The chain is built from TRBV7-7 and TRBJ2-1; maybe TRBD2 (5 bases). There are 11 residues in the CDR3. Germline lookup yields CDR1 SSHAT and CDR2 FNYEAQ (reference sequence). CDR3 sequence: CASSSGDEQFF. The DNA of the CDR3 is TGTGCTAGCAGCTCCGGGGATGAGCAGTTCTTC.

The sample holds many counts of this clonotype. The chain has TRBV5-1 and TRBJ1-6; 9 bases fit TRBD1. Per the germline V gene, CDR1 is SGHRS and CDR2 is YFSETQ. After removal of 0 bases from V and 11 bases from J, the junction contained 6 bases not matched to a gene. This CDR3 has 15 residues. The CDR3 loop is CASSLDTGGLTPLHF. The DNA for the CDR3 is TGCGCCAGCAGCTTGGATACAGGGGGCCTCACACCCCTCCACTTT. Full variable domain (missing parts from reference TRBV5-1 and TRBJ1-6): KAGVTQTPRYLIKTRGQQVTLSCSPISGHRSVSWYQQTPGQGLQFLFEYFSETQRNKGNFPGRFSGRQFSNSRSEMNVSTLELGDSALYLCASSLDTGGLTPLHFGNGTRLTVT.